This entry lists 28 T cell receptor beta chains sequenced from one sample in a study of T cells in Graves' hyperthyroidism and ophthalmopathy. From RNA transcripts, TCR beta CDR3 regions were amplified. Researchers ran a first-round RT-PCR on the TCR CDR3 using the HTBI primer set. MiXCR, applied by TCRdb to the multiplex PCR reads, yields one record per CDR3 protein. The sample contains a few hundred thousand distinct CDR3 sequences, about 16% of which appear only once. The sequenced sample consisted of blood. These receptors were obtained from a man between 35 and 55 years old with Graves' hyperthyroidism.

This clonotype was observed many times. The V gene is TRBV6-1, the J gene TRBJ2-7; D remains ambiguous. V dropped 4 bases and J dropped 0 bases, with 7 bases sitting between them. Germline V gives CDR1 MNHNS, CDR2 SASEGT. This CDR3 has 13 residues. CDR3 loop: CASSAAVSYEQYF. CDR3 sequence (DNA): TGTGCCAGCAGTGCCGCAGTCTCCTACGAGCAGTACTTC.

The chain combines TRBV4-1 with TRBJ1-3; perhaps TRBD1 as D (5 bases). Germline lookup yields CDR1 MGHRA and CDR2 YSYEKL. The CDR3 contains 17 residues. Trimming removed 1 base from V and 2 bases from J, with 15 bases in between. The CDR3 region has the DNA TGCGCCAGCAGCCAAGGCCCGGGGCGGTCCGCTGGAAACACCATATATTTT. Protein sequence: CASSQGPGRSAGNTIYF.

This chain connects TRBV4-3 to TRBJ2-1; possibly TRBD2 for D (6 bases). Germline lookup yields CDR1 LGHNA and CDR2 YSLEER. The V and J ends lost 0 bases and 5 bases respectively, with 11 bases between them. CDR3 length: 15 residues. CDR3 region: CASSQEASVHNEQFF. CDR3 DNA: TGCGCCAGCAGCCAAGAAGCTAGCGTACACAATGAGCAGTTCTTC.

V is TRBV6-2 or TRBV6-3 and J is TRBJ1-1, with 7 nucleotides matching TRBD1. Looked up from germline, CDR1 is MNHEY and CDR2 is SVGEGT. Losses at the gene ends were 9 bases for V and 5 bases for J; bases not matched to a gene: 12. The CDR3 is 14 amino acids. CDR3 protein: CASGPAGGKTEAFF. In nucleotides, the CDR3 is TGTGCCAGTGGACCGGCAGGGGGAAAGACTGAAGCTTTCTTT.

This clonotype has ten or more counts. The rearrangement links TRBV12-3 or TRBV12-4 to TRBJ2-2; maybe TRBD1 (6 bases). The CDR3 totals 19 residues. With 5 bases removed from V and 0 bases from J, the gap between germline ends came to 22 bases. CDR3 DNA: TGTGCCAGCAGTGCCGGGCAGGGGACGAGGACCGCGAACACCGGGGAGCTGTTTTTT. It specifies CASSAGQGTRTANTGELFF.

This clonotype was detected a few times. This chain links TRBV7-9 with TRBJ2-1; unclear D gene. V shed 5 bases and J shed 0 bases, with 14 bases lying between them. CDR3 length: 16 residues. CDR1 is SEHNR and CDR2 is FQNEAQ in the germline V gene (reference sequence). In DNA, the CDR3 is TGTGCCAGCAGCCCCCCTCACGGTAGCTCCTACAATGAGCAGTTCTTC. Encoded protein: CASSPPHGSSYNEQFF.

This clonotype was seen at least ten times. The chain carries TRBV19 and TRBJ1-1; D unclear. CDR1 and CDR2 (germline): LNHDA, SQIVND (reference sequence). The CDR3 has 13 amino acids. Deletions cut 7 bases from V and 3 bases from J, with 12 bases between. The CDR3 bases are TGTGCCAGTATTGGGCCAACGGACACTGAAGCTTTCTTT. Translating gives CASIGPTDTEAFF.

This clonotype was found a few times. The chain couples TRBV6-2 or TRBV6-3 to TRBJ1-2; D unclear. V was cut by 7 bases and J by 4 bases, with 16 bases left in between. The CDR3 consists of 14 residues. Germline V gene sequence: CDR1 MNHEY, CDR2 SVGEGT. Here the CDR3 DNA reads TGTGCCAGCAATCCTACCCCAACGGTCTATGGCTACACCTTC. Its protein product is CASNPTPTVYGYTF.

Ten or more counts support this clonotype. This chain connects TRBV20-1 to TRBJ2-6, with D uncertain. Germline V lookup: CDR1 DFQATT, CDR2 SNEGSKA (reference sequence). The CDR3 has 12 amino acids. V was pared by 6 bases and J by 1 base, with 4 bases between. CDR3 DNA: TGCAGTGCACAGTCTGGGGCCAACGTCCTGACTTTC. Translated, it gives CSAQSGANVLTF.

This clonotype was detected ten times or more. As DNA, the CDR3 is TGTGCCAGCTCAGTTGGGACAGATTGGAGCGAGCAGTACTTC. This sequence encodes CASSVGTDWSEQYF. The chain combines TRBV18 with TRBJ2-7; 7 bases map to TRBD1. With V trimmed by 5 bases and J by 6 bases, 10 bases remained unmatched. This CDR3 region has 14 residues. Germline V gene lookup returns CDR1 KGHSH and CDR2 LQKENI.

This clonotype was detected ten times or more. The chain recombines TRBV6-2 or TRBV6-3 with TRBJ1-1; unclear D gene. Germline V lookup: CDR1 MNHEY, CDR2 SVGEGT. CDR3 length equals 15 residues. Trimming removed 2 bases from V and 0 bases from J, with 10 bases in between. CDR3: CASSYGSALNTEAFF. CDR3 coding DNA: TGTGCCAGCAGTTACGGCTCAGCTTTGAACACTGAAGCTTTCTTT.

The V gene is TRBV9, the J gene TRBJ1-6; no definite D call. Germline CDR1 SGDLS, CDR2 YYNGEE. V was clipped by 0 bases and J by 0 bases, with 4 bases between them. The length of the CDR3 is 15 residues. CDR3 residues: CASSVDPSYNSPLHF. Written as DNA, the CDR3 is TGTGCCAGCAGCGTAGACCCCTCCTATAATTCACCCCTCCACTTT.

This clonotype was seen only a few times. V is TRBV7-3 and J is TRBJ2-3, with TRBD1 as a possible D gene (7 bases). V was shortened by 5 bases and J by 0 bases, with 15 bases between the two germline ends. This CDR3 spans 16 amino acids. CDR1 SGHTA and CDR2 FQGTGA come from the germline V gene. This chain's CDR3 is CASSRLGGPSTDTQYF. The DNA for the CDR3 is TGTGCCAGCAGCCGACTAGGGGGCCCAAGCACAGATACGCAGTATTTT. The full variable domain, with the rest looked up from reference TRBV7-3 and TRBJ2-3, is GAGVSQTPSNKVTEKGKYVELRCDPISGHTALYWYRQSLGQGPEFLIYFQGTGAADDSGLPNDRFFAVRPEGSVSTLKIQRTERGDSAVYLCASSRLGGPSTDTQYFGPGTRLTVL.

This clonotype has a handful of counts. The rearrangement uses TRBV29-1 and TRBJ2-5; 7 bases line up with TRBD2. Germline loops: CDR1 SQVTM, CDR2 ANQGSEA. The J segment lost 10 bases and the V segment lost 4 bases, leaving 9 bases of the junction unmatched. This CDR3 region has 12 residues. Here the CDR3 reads CSVVGGGRGQYF. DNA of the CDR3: TGCAGCGTTGTTGGCGGGGGACGAGGCCAGTACTTC. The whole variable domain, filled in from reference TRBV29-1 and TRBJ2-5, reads SAVISQKPSRDICQRGTSLTIQCQVDSQVTMMFWYRQQPGQSLTLIATANQGSEATYESGFVIDKFPISRPNLTFSTLTVSNMSPEDSSIYLCSVVGGGRGQYFGPGTRLLVL.

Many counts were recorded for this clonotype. CDR3 sequence: CASSSGTRSYNEQFF. The CDR3 DNA reads TGTGCCAGCAGCTCCGGGACACGCTCCTACAATGAGCAGTTCTTC. V and J are TRBV5-8 and TRBJ2-1; TRBD1 is a possible D gene (6 bases). Germline assignment: CDR1 SGHTS and CDR2 YDEGEE. CDR3 length: 15 amino acids. Trimming removed 3 bases at V and 0 bases at J, with 10 bases between.

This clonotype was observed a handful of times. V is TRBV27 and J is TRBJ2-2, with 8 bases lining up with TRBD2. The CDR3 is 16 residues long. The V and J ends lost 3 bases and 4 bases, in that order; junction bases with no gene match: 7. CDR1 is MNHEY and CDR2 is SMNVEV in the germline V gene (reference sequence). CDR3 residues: CASSLSGGKATGELFF. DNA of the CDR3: TGTGCCAGCAGTTTGTCGGGGGGGAAGGCCACCGGGGAGCTGTTTTTT.

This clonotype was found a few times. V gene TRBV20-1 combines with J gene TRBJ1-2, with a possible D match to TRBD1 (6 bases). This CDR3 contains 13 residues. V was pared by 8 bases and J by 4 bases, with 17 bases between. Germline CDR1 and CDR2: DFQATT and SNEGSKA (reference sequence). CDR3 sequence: CSSLSGGGYGYTF. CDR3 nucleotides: TGCAGTTCTTTATCGGGGGGCGGCTATGGCTACACCTTC.

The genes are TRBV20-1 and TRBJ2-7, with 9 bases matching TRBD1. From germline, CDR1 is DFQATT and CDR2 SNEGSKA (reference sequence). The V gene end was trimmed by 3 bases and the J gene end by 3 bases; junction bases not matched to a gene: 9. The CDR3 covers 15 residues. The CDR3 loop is CSASPLVGQGYEQYF. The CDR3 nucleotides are TGCAGTGCTAGCCCCCTTGTGGGACAGGGCTACGAGCAGTACTTC.

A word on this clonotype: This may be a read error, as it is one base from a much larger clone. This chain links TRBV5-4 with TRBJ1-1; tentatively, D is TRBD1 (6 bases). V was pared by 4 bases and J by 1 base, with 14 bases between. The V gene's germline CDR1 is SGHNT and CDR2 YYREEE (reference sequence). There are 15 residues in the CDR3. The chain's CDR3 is CASSPPAGANTEAFF. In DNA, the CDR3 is TGTGCCAGCAGCCCTCCGGCAGGGGCGAACACTGAAGCTTTCTTT.

For the CDR3, the DNA is TGTGCCAGCTCACCACCGAACAACCTCTACGAGCAGTACTTC. Translating gives CASSPPNNLYEQYF. The chain joins TRBV18 to TRBJ2-7; no clear D. CDR1 and CDR2 (germline): KGHSH, LQKENI. The ends were cut back, 0 bases at V and 3 bases at J, with 9 bases in the middle. The CDR3 has 14 residues.

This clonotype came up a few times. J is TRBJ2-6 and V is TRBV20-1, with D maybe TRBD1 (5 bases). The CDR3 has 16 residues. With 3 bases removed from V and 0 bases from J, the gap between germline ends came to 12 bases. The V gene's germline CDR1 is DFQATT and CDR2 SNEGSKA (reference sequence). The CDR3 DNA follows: TGCAGTGCTAGGGACATGAAGACCTCTGGGGCCAACGTCCTGACTTTC. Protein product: CSARDMKTSGANVLTF.

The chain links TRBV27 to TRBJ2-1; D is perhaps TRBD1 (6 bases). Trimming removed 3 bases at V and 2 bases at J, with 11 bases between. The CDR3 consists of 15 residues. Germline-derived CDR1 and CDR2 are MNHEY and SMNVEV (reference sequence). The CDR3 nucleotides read TGTGCCAGCAGTTTTTTCCAGGGGACCTACAATGAGCAGTTCTTC. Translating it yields CASSFFQGTYNEQFF.

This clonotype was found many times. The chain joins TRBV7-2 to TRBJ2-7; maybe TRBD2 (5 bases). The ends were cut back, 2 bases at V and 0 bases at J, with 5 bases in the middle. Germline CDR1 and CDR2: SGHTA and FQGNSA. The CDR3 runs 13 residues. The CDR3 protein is CASSLLASYEQYF. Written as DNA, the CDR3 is TGTGCCAGCAGCTTACTAGCCTCCTACGAGCAGTACTTC.

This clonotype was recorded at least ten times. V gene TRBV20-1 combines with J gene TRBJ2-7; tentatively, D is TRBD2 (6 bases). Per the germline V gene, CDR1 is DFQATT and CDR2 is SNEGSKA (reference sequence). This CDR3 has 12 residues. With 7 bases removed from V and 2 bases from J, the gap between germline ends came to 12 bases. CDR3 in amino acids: CSVPSSAYEQYF. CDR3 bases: TGCAGTGTCCCATCTAGCGCCTACGAGCAGTACTTC.

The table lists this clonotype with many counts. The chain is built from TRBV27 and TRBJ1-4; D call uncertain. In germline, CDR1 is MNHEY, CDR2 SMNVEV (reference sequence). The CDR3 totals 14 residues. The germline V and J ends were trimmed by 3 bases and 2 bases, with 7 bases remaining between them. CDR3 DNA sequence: TGTGCCAGCAGTTTTTTGCAGACTAATGAAAAACTGTTTTTT. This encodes CASSFLQTNEKLFF.

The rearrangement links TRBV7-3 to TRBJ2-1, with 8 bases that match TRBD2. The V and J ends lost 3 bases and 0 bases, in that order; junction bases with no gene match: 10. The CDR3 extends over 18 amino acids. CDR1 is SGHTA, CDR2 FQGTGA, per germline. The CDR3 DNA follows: TGTGCCAGCAGCTTGGCGGGAGGCCCCTTAAGCTCCTACAATGAGCAGTTCTTC. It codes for CASSLAGGPLSSYNEQFF.

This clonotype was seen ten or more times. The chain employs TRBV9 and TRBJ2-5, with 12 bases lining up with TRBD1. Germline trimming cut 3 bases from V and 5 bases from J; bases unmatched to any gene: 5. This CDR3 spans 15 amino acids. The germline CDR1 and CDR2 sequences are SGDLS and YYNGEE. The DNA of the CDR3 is TGTGCCAGCAGCGCCTCCGGGACAGGGGGCGAGACCCAGTACTTC. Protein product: CASSASGTGGETQYF.

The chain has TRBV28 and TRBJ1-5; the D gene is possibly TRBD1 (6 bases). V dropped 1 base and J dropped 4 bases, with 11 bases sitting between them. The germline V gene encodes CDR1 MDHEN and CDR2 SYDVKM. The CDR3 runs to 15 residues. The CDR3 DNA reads TGTGCCAGCAGTTTATTCCCAGGGGATAATCAGCCCCAGCATTTT. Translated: CASSLFPGDNQPQHF. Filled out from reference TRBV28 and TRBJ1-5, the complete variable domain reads DVKVTQSSRYLVKRTGEKVFLECVQDMDHENMFWYRQDPGLGLRLIYFSYDVKMKEKGDIPEGYSVSREKKERFSLILESASTNQTSMYLCASSLFPGDNQPQHFGDGTRLSIL.